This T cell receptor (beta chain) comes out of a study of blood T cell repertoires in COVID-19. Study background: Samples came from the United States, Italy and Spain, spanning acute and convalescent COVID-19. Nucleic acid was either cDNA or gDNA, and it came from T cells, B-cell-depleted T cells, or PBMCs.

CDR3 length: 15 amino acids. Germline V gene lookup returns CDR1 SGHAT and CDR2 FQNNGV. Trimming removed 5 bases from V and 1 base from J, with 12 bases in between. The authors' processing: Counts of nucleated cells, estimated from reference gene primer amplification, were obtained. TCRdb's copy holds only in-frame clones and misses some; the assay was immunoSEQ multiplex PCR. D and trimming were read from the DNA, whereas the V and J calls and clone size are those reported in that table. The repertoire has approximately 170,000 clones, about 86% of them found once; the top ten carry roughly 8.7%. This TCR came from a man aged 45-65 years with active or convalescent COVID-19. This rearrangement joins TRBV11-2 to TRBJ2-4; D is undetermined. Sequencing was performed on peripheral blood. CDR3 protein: CASSLQRVAKNIQYF. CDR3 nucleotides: TGTGCCAGCAGCCTGCAACGGGTGGCCAAAAACATTCAGTACTTC.